This is a list of T cell receptor beta chains from one sample in a study of tumor and adjacent non-tumor tissue in lung cancer. TCRdb passed the multiplex PCR reads through MiXCR, listing each CDR3 protein once. The sample has fewer than 120,000 distinct CDR3 sequences, over 70% seen once. Sequencing input: lung tumor tissue. Every receptor here comes from a man aged 65 to 79 with non-small cell lung cancer. Each CDR3 is given with its conserved first and last residue. A D gene is named only where the DNA matches it firmly. Only some rows state a clone size, as once, few, many or a class for expanded clones.

CDR3aa,CDR3nt,v_gene,d_gene,abundance,j_gene
CSAQPGQTPYEQYF,TGCAGTGCACAACCGGGACAAACACCATACGAGCAGTACTTC,TRBV20-1,NA,medium-sized,TRBJ2-7
CAINTLTGVAGELFF,TGTGCCATCAACACTCTAACGGGAGTCGCCGGGGAGCTGTTTTTT,TRBV19,NA,NA,TRBJ2-2
CNATLESLGYYGYIF,TGCAATGCTACGCTTGAATCCCTCGGGTACTATGGCTACATCTTC,TRBV20-1,NA,NA,TRBJ1-2
CASRARGPSGGPREIGELFF,TGCGCCAGCAGAGCAAGAGGGCCTAGTGGGGGGCCGCGGGAAATCGGGGAGCTGTTTTTT,TRBV4-1,NA,NA,TRBJ2-2
CGSSLDRGNTEAFF,TGTGGCAGCAGCCTCGACAGGGGGAACACTGAAGCTTTCTTT,TRBV5-4,TRBD1,NA,TRBJ1-1
CASKSLGPSSHEQFF,TGCGCCAGCAAGTCCCTGGGACCCTCTTCCCATGAGCAGTTCTTC,TRBV10-2,NA,NA,TRBJ2-1
CARSPPRTGPSSYEQYF,TGCGCCAGGAGCCCCCCGAGGACAGGGCCTTCCTCCTACGAGCAGTACTTC,TRBV5-1,TRBD1,NA,TRBJ2-7
CASSEQIGYKQHF,TGTGCCAGCAGCGAACAGATCGGTTACAAGCAGCACTTC,TRBV5-6,NA,NA,TRBJ2-7
CASSTGTGSVYGNTIYF,TGTGCCAGCAGCACCGGGACAGGGTCGGTTTACGGAAACACCATATATTTC,TRBV6-6,TRBD1,NA,TRBJ1-3
CARSLDRANQETQCF,TGTGCCAGGAGTCTGGATAGGGCTAATCAAGAGACCCAGTGCTTC,TRBV11-1,NA,NA,TRBJ2-5